Each of the 26 T cell receptor beta chains below was sequenced from the same sample in a study of blood T cell repertoires in COVID-19. Generated by immunoSEQ multiplex PCR, the TCRdb table keeps only in-frame clones and is missing some. The sample consists of approximately 220,000 clones, about 85% of them appearing once. Sequenced: PBMCs or T cells enriched from blood (not recorded which). The receptors come from a woman between 25 and 40 years old who had recovered from COVID-19.

The rearrangement uses TRBV25-1 and TRBJ1-1, with no clear D. V was shortened by 8 bases and J by 2 bases, with 9 bases between the two germline ends. The CDR3 contains 12 residues. The germline V gene has CDR1 MGHDK and CDR2 SYGVNS. The CDR3 DNA is TGTGCCAGCTTAGGAGTTAACACTGAAGCTTTCTTT. Protein: CASLGVNTEAFF.

V gene TRBV6-5 combines with J gene TRBJ1-2; no firm D call. The CDR3 length is 14 residues. Trimming took off 6 bases at V and 2 bases at J, with 13 bases between the two ends. Looked up from germline, CDR1 is MNHEY and CDR2 is SVGAGI. CDR3 sequence: CASRRTEDNYGYTF. DNA of the CDR3: TGTGCCAGCAGGCGGACGGAGGACAACTATGGCTACACCTTC.

Notes on this clone: Other DNA sequences of this sample code for an identical CDR3. V gene TRBV5-1 combines with J gene TRBJ2-7; 9 positions match TRBD1. Germline V gives CDR1 SGHRS, CDR2 YFSETQ. V was clipped by 2 bases and J by 3 bases; unmatched bases: 3. This CDR3 region has 14 residues. The CDR3 here is CASSFPGQGYEQYF. DNA for the CDR3: TGCGCCAGCAGCTTCCCGGGACAGGGCTACGAGCAGTACTTC.

The rearrangement links TRBV29-1 to TRBJ1-1, with 8 nucleotides matching TRBD1. The CDR3 covers 16 residues. Trimming at V came to 0 bases and at J to 2 bases, leaving 8 bases not matched to a gene. Germline V gene data show CDR1 as SQVTM and CDR2 as ANQGSEA. CDR3 coding DNA: TGCAGCGTTGAAGACAGGGGGCGATTTGTTAACACTGAAGCTTTCTTT. This gives the protein CSVEDRGRFVNTEAFF.

This clone has a single count. V gene TRBV12-3 or TRBV12-4 combines with J gene TRBJ2-7; 8 bases agree with TRBD1. The CDR3 has 12 amino acids. V gave up 7 bases and J gave up 3 bases; unmatched junction bases: 2. The CDR3 bases are TGTGCCAGCACTGACAGGGGCTACGAGCAGTACTTC. It specifies CASTDRGYEQYF.

This chain uses TRBV7-3 with TRBJ1-6, with 8 bases identical to TRBD1. Germline CDR1 and CDR2: SGHTA and FQGTGA. CDR3 length: 15 residues. Germline trimming cut 6 bases from V and 9 bases from J; bases unmatched to any gene: 10. In DNA, the CDR3 is TGTGCCAGCAGGATGACAGGGGCCCTTGGTTCACCCCTCCACTTT. Translating it yields CASRMTGALGSPLHF.

The V gene is TRBV5-4, the J gene TRBJ2-5, with D perhaps TRBD2 (5 bases). V was cut by 4 bases and J by 0 bases, with 13 bases left in between. Germline assignment: CDR1 SGHNT and CDR2 YYREEE (reference sequence). This CDR3 spans 15 amino acids. The DNA for the CDR3 is TGTGCCAGCAGCGGAGGAGCGTCCCACCAAGAGACCCAGTACTTC. This gives the protein CASSGGASHQETQYF.

This chain joins TRBV7-9 and TRBJ2-2, with a tentative D call TRBD1 (5 bases). V lost 1 base to trimming and J lost 5 bases, with 11 bases between them. Germline loops: CDR1 SEHNR, CDR2 FQNEAQ (reference sequence). The CDR3 covers 15 residues. In nucleotides, the CDR3 is TGTGCCAGCAGCTTAGAGATGACAGTTACCGGGGAGCTGTTTTTT. Encoded protein: CASSLEMTVTGELFF.

The V call is TRBV7-9, the J call TRBJ2-7; 9 nucleotides match TRBD1. The CDR3 extends over 14 amino acids. CDR1 is SEHNR, CDR2 FQNEAQ, per germline (reference sequence). Trimming cost V 7 bases and J 2 bases; bases outside gene matches: 6. DNA for the CDR3: TGTGCCAGCACCGGGACAGGGCCGGCCTACGAGCAGTACTTC. Translated, it gives CASTGTGPAYEQYF. Variable domain in full (rest from reference TRBV7-9 and TRBJ2-7): DTGVSQNPRHKITKRGQNVTFRCDPISEHNRLYWYRQTLGQGPEFLTYFQNEAQLEKSRLLSDRFSAERPKGSFSTLEIQRTEQGDSAMYLCASTGTGPAYEQYFGPGTRLTVT.

CDR3 sequence: CASSDGTGTSYEQYF. In DNA, the CDR3 is TGTGCCAGCAGTGACGGGACTGGGACCTCCTACGAGCAGTACTTC. The chain is built from TRBV2 and TRBJ2-7, with a possible D match to TRBD2 (6 bases). The CDR3 has 15 amino acids. V lost 3 bases and J lost 0, with 12 bases in between. In germline, CDR1 is SNHLY, CDR2 FYNNEI.

The rearrangement links TRBV3-1 (or the pseudogene TRBV3-2) to TRBJ1-2, with D possibly matching TRBD1 (6 bases). The CDR3 spans 15 residues. In germline, CDR1 is LGHDT, CDR2 YNNKEL (reference sequence). V was clipped by 0 bases and J by 7 bases, with 15 bases between them. The CDR3: CASSQDVDSVVGYTF. CDR3 nucleotides: TGTGCCAGCAGCCAAGACGTGGACAGCGTCGTTGGCTACACCTTC.

Concerning this clone itself: At one end the junction does not follow the germline gene, possibly because of a read error. This rearrangement joins TRBV5-1 to TRBJ2-3; weak D call: TRBD1 (6 bases). The germline V gene encodes CDR1 SGHRS and CDR2 YFSETQ. The CDR3 is 18 amino acids. This CDR3 reads CASGDPGHSELATGTQYF. The CDR3 region has the DNA TGCGCCAGCGGCGATCCGGGCCATTCGGAGTTAGCGACAGGTACGCAGTATTTT.

V usage is TRBV5-4 and J usage is TRBJ1-2; 9 bases are a match to TRBD1. Trimming at V came to 4 bases and at J to 4 bases, leaving 8 bases not matched to a gene. The CDR3 covers 15 residues. CDR1 and CDR2 from the germline V gene are SGHNT and YYREEE (reference sequence). In nucleotides, the CDR3 is TGTGCCAGCAGCGCAGGGACAGGGCGGGGCTATGGCTACACCTTC. This encodes CASSAGTGRGYGYTF.

V usage is TRBV7-3 and J usage is TRBJ2-3; TRBD2 is a possible D gene (5 bases). Trimming cost V 1 base and J 1 base, with 9 bases left between them. There are 15 residues in the CDR3. CDR1 SGHTA and CDR2 FQGTGA come from the germline V gene. CDR3 nucleotide sequence: TGTGCCAGCAGCTTAAAGGCCGGGGGCACAGATACGCAGTATTTT. This encodes CASSLKAGGTDTQYF.

The chain's CDR3 is CSVDRAGVPQETQYF. CDR3 DNA: TGCAGCGTTGATCGAGCGGGGGTCCCGCAAGAGACCCAGTACTTC. The chain recombines TRBV29-1 with TRBJ2-5; TRBD2 matches 8 bases. From germline, CDR1 is SQVTM and CDR2 ANQGSEA. The ends lost 3 bases at V and 2 bases at J; junction bases unmatched: 8. The CDR3 runs 15 residues.

This chain links TRBV4-1 with TRBJ1-2, with 7 bases aligning to TRBD1. This CDR3 spans 16 amino acids. With 1 base clipped from V and 6 bases from J, the junction kept 11 bases outside the gene matches. Germline V gene sequence: CDR1 MGHRA, CDR2 YSYEKL. As DNA, the CDR3 is TGCGCCAGCAGCCAAGTTTCTCAGGGGGATCAGAATGGCTACACCTTC. The encoded protein is CASSQVSQGDQNGYTF.

The genes are TRBV18 and TRBJ2-1, with TRBD2 as a possible D gene (6 bases). The CDR3 spans 16 residues. CDR1 is KGHSH, CDR2 LQKENI, per germline. Trimming pared 2 bases from V and 1 base from J, leaving 12 bases between. The CDR3 reads CASSPLGGNSYNEQFF. In DNA form, the CDR3 reads TGTGCCAGCTCACCATTAGGCGGGAATTCCTACAATGAGCAGTTCTTC. Variable domain in full (rest from reference TRBV18 and TRBJ2-1): NAGVMQNPRHLVRRRGQEARLRCSPMKGHSHVYWYRQLPEEGLKFMVYLQKENIIDESGMPKERFSAEFPKEGPSILRIQQVVRGDSAAYFCASSPLGGNSYNEQFFGPGTRLTVL.

The chain is built from TRBV7-3 and TRBJ1-1; perhaps TRBD1 as D (5 bases). The germline V gene has CDR1 SGHTA and CDR2 FQGTGA. V lost 1 base and J lost 3, with 9 bases in between. The length of the CDR3 is 14 residues. As DNA, the CDR3 is TGTGCCAGCAGCTTAAATGGGGCCGACACTGAAGCTTTCTTT. Protein sequence: CASSLNGADTEAFF.

This rearrangement joins TRBV6-5 to TRBJ1-4; TRBD1 might be the D (5 bases). V was cut by 5 bases and J by 7 bases, with 14 bases left in between. CDR1 is MNHEY and CDR2 is SVGAGI in the germline V gene. The CDR3 sequence is 14 residues long. CDR3 nucleotides: TGTGCCAGCAGTCGTCTTCCAGGGTCTGAAAAACTGTTTTTT. Encoded protein: CASSRLPGSEKLFF.

This clone has a handful of counts. V gene TRBV7-8 combines with J gene TRBJ1-5, with TRBD1 as a possible D gene (5 bases). CDR1 and CDR2 from the germline V gene are SGHVS and FQNEAQ. The V end was cut by 6 bases, the J end by 5 bases, with 20 bases between. The CDR3 spans 16 residues. This CDR3 is CASSPSSARDHQPQHF. CDR3 DNA: TGTGCCAGCAGTCCCAGTTCGGCCAGGGATCATCAGCCCCAGCATTTT.

The genes are TRBV7-6 and TRBJ1-6; unclear D gene. Per the germline V gene, CDR1 is SGHVS and CDR2 is FNYEAQ. The CDR3 sequence is 13 residues long. With 1 base removed from V and 7 bases from J, the gap between germline ends came to 5 bases. The CDR3 DNA follows: TGTGCCAGCAGCTTAGACGGGAATTCACCCCTCCACTTT. The encoded protein is CASSLDGNSPLHF. The whole variable domain, filled in from reference TRBV7-6 and TRBJ1-6, reads GAGVSQSPRYKVTKRGQDVALRCDPISGHVSLYWYRQALGQGPEFLTYFNYEAQQDKSGLPNDRFSAERPEGSISTLTIQRTEQRDSAMYRCASSLDGNSPLHFGNGTRLTVT.

This rearrangement joins TRBV4-2 to TRBJ2-1; 9 bases fit TRBD2. CDR1 LGHNA and CDR2 YNFKEQ come from the germline V gene. V lost 4 bases, J lost 5 bases, and 6 bases stayed unmatched. The CDR3 covers 15 residues. DNA of the CDR3: TGTGCCAGCAGCCCCTTTAGCGGGGGCAACAATGAGCAGTTCTTC. This encodes CASSPFSGGNNEQFF.

There are a few counts of this clone. The CDR3 DNA reads TGTGCCAGCAGCTTCGCTGACAGCTCTGGGGCCAACGTCCTGACTTTC. Residues: CASSFADSSGANVLTF. The rearrangement links TRBV5-5 to TRBJ2-6, with TRBD1 as a possible D gene (5 bases). The CDR3 has 16 amino acids. CDR1 SGHKS and CDR2 YYEKEE come from the germline V gene (reference sequence). V lost 2 bases to trimming and J lost 0 bases, with 9 bases between them.

The chain recombines TRBV7-2 with TRBJ1-2, with D tentatively TRBD1 (6 bases). CDR1 SGHTA and CDR2 FQGNSA come from the germline V gene. This CDR3 is 16 amino acids long. Trimming shortened V by 1 base and J by 4 bases, and 16 bases separated the two germline ends. The CDR3 reads CASSLEGESSIYGYTF. The CDR3 coding sequence is TGTGCCAGCAGCTTAGAGGGGGAGTCATCCATCTATGGCTACACCTTC.

This chain connects TRBV18 to TRBJ1-2; D is undetermined. Trimming removed 5 bases at V and 0 bases at J, with 16 bases between. CDR1 and CDR2 (germline): KGHSH, LQKENI. This CDR3 has 16 amino acids. The CDR3, as DNA: TGTGCCAGCTCAAACGGGAGGGCTACAGCTAACTATGGCTACACCTTC. Translated, it gives CASSNGRATANYGYTF.

A few counts support this clone. The V gene is TRBV6-2 or TRBV6-3, the J gene TRBJ1-5, with D possibly TRBD1 on 5 matching bases. Germline CDR1 is MNHEY and CDR2 is SVGEGT. This CDR3 has 15 amino acids. V was shortened by 2 bases and J by 6 bases, with 14 bases between the two germline ends. For the CDR3, the DNA is TGTGCCAGCAGTTACGATGGGGGGTATGGTCAGCCCCAGCATTTT. Translation: CASSYDGGYGQPQHF.